A single sample gave rise to the 20 T cell receptor beta chains below, sequenced in a study of CD8+CD57+ T cells in acquired aplastic anemia. Patients chosen for sequencing had CD8+CD57+ cells that had expanded, as shown by flow cytometry. Genomic DNA constituted the template upon which TCR beta VDJ and CDR3 profiling was performed. TCRdb reprocessed the reads via MiXCR and lists one record per CDR3 protein. The table has 150,000 or so distinct CDR3 sequences, around 48% seen once. The sequencing input was sorted CD4+, CD8+, or CD8+CD57+ T cells (not recorded which) from PBMCs. Receptor source: a human donor with aplastic anemia.

A few counts support this clonotype. CDR3 bases: TGTGCCAGCAGCCACTTAAACCCGGGCTACGAGCAGTACTTC. It specifies CASSHLNPGYEQYF. The chain links TRBV19 to TRBJ2-7, with no clear D. Germline CDR1 LNHDA, CDR2 SQIVND (reference sequence). The CDR3 totals 14 residues. Trimming shortened V by 9 bases and J by 3 bases, and 18 bases separated the two germline ends.

This clonotype appeared many times. The rearrangement links TRBV9 to TRBJ2-1; the match to TRBD2 covers 9 bases. CDR1 is SGDLS and CDR2 is YYNGEE in the germline V gene. V shed 2 bases, J shed 5 bases, and the junction held 5 bases outside the gene matches. The CDR3 runs 15 residues. The CDR3 here is CASSVFAGGHNEQFF. In nucleotides, the CDR3 is TGTGCCAGCAGCGTCTTCGCGGGGGGGCACAATGAGCAGTTCTTC. Full variable domain (outside the CDR3, taken from reference TRBV9 and TRBJ2-1): DSGVTQTPKHLITATGQRVTLRCSPRSGDLSVYWYQQSLDQGLQFLIQYYNGEERAKGNILERFSAQQFPDLHSELNLSSLELGDSALYFCASSVFAGGHNEQFFGPGTRLTVL.

This clonotype was seen ten or more times. V and J are TRBV20-1 and TRBJ2-7, with a tentative D call TRBD2 (6 bases). Trimming stripped 2 bases from V and 1 base from J, with 12 bases between. CDR3 length: 14 residues. CDR1 is DFQATT, CDR2 SNEGSKA, per germline (reference sequence). The CDR3, as DNA: TGCAGTGCTAGACGGGGACTGCCATCCTACGAGCAGTACTTC. Translation gives CSARRGLPSYEQYF.

In nucleotides, the CDR3 is TGTGCCAGCAGCTTAGGGACAGGAAACACCATATATTTT. It translates to CASSLGTGNTIYF. The chain links TRBV7-2 to TRBJ1-3; D might be TRBD1 (5 bases). The CDR3 runs 13 residues. The germline CDR1 and CDR2 sequences are SGHTA and FQGNSA. V was trimmed by 1 base and J by 4 bases, leaving 5 bases between them.

The chain links TRBV29-1 to TRBJ1-4, with D perhaps TRBD1 (5 bases). Germline V gene lookup returns CDR1 SQVTM and CDR2 ANQGSEA. CDR3 length: 13 amino acids. Trimming removed 1 base at V and 5 bases at J, with 8 bases between. The CDR3 sequence: CSVEGEGNEKLFF. CDR3 nucleotide sequence: TGCAGCGTTGAAGGGGAGGGGAATGAAAAACTGTTTTTT.

Notes on this clonotype: An end of the junction does not agree with germline; a read error may underlie this. The chain joins TRBV5-1 to TRBJ2-5, with 14 bases identical to TRBD2. This CDR3 comprises 14 residues. Germline V gives CDR1 SGHRS, CDR2 YFSETQ. In nucleotides, the CDR3 is TGCGCCAGCGGACTAGCGGGGGGACAAGAGATCCAGTACTTC. Its translation is CASGLAGGQEIQYF.

The chain links TRBV20-1 to TRBJ1-3, with D unresolved. The CDR3 length is 13 residues. Germline V gives CDR1 DFQATT, CDR2 SNEGSKA (reference sequence). The V gene lost 3 bases and the J gene lost 4 bases, with 10 bases spanning the gap. The CDR3 nucleotides read TGCAGTGCTAGCCTCGGGTACGGAAACACCATATATTTT. As protein: CSASLGYGNTIYF.

The chain is built from TRBV2 and TRBJ2-7; 8 bases match TRBD1. This CDR3 comprises 15 residues. Germline V gene sequence: CDR1 SNHLY, CDR2 FYNNEI. The CDR3 DNA follows: TGTGCTAGTCCCACAATGCGGGACAGGATGCACGAGCAGTACTTC. This codes for CASPTMRDRMHEQYF.

The table lists this clonotype with many counts. The chain is built from TRBV20-1 and TRBJ1-5, with D unresolved. The V end lost 3 bases, the J end lost 1 base, and 13 bases lay between the germline ends. The CDR3 extends over 15 amino acids. Germline-derived CDR1 and CDR2 are DFQATT and SNEGSKA (reference sequence). The CDR3 reads CSASASGVSNQPQHF. The CDR3 DNA reads TGCAGTGCTAGTGCCTCTGGGGTGAGCAATCAGCCCCAGCATTTT.

This clonotype was seen a handful of times. V gene TRBV6-2 or TRBV6-3 combines with J gene TRBJ1-4; D is perhaps TRBD1 (5 bases). The germline CDR1 and CDR2 sequences are MNHEY and SVGEGT. The length of the CDR3 is 15 residues. The V and J ends lost 7 bases and 7 bases respectively, with 19 bases between them. CDR3 sequence (DNA): TGTGCCAGCACCTCGGAGTACAGGCGGGCTGAAAAACTGTTTTTT. Protein product: CASTSEYRRAEKLFF.

This clonotype was observed many times. V is TRBV10-3 and J is TRBJ1-3, with D unresolved. The CDR3 has 13 residues. Germline lookup yields CDR1 ENHRY and CDR2 SYGVKD. Trimming stripped 4 bases from V and 2 bases from J, with 6 bases between. The CDR3 spells CAISAGAGNTIYF. The CDR3 coding sequence is TGTGCCATCAGTGCTGGGGCTGGAAACACCATATATTTT.

This chain joins TRBV10-3 and TRBJ1-1; TRBD1 aligns across 7 bases. Germline CDR1 is ENHRY and CDR2 is SYGVKD. J lost 5 bases, V lost 3 bases, and 12 bases had no gene match. CDR3 length: 16 residues. The CDR3 is CAISDFYDRAGTEAFF. DNA for the CDR3: TGTGCCATCAGTGACTTCTACGACAGGGCGGGGACTGAAGCTTTCTTT.

The table lists this clonotype with many counts. The chain employs TRBV20-1 and TRBJ2-5, with 8 bases aligning to TRBD2. The V gene's germline CDR1 is DFQATT and CDR2 SNEGSKA (reference sequence). The CDR3 loop spans 14 amino acids. J gave up 8 bases and V 5 bases, and 13 bases lay outside the gene matches. This CDR3 reads CSAHLTGGGETQYF. The CDR3 coding sequence is TGCAGTGCTCATTTGACGGGAGGGGGGGAAACCCAGTACTTC.

This chain connects TRBV2 to TRBJ2-1; D is perhaps TRBD1 or TRBD2 (5 bases each). V lost 5 bases and J 7 bases, leaving 15 bases between the germline ends. The germline V gene has CDR1 SNHLY and CDR2 FYNNEI. This CDR3 comprises 14 residues. The CDR3 DNA reads as TGTGCCAGCAGTACGTTCCGGGACCAGAATGAGCAGTTCTTC. Protein product: CASSTFRDQNEQFF.

V usage is TRBV19 and J usage is TRBJ2-3; 9 bases are a match to TRBD2. J was trimmed by 5 bases and V by 5 bases; bases with no gene match: 5. CDR3 length: 14 amino acids. Germline lookup yields CDR1 LNHDA and CDR2 SQIVND (reference sequence). In nucleotides, the CDR3 is TGTGCCAGTAGTTCGGGACTAGCAATAGATACGCAGTATTTT. It is translated as CASSSGLAIDTQYF.

The chain is built from TRBV7-3 and TRBJ2-3; 9 bases are shared with TRBD2. In germline, CDR1 is SGHTA, CDR2 FQGTGA. The CDR3 contains 15 residues. V shed 8 bases and J 5 bases; nucleotides not matched to a gene: 11. In nucleotides, the CDR3 is TGTGCCAGCGGGACCAGCGGGGGGCGGGGAGATACGCAGTATTTT. Translating gives CASGTSGGRGDTQYF.

This clonotype was detected many times. This chain joins TRBV2 and TRBJ2-7; TRBD1 matches at 7 bases. The CDR3 extends over 14 amino acids. CDR1 and CDR2 (germline): SNHLY, FYNNEI. V lost 7 bases to trimming and J lost 7 bases; unmatched junction nucleotides: 13. Here the CDR3 DNA reads TGTGCCAGCACAAGGGACAGTGGTTTGGGGGAGCAGTACTTC. Translated, it gives CASTRDSGLGEQYF.

V gene TRBV24-1 combines with J gene TRBJ1-2; 12 positions match TRBD1. The J segment lost 6 bases and the V segment lost 12 bases, leaving 16 bases of the junction unmatched. CDR3 length: 16 amino acids. Germline loops: CDR1 KGHDR, CDR2 SFDVKD. CDR3 amino acids: CAASGDRDRGPNGYTF. Here the CDR3 DNA reads TGTGCCGCCTCGGGCGACCGGGACAGGGGGCCGAATGGCTACACCTTC.

The table lists this clonotype with many counts. V usage is TRBV10-3 and J usage is TRBJ1-6; D gene uncertain. The CDR3 has 17 amino acids. Germline V gene sequence: CDR1 ENHRY, CDR2 SYGVKD. V was shortened by 0 bases and J by 0 bases, with 9 bases between the two germline ends. The CDR3 protein is CAISESKVGSYNSPLHF. CDR3 sequence (DNA): TGTGCCATCAGTGAGTCGAAGGTCGGCTCCTATAATTCACCCCTCCACTTT.

The rearrangement joins TRBV4-3 to TRBJ1-4; 8 nucleotides agree with TRBD1. The germline CDR1 and CDR2 sequences are LGHNA and YSLEER. The CDR3 is made up of 13 amino acids. V lost 1 base, J lost 8 bases, and 0 bases stayed unmatched. CDR3 DNA: TGCGCCAGCAGCCAAGGACAGGGGGAAAAACTGTTTTTT. This encodes CASSQGQGEKLFF.